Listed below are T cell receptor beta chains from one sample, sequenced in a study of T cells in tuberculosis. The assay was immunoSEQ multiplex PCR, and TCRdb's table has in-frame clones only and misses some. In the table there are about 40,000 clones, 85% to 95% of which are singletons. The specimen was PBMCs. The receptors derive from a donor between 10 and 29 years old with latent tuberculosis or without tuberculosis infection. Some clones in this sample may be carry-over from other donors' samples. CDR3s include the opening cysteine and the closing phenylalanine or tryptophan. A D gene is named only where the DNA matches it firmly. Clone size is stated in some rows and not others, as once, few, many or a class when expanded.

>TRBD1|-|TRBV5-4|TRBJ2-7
CASSPQGAVEKQYF
TGTGCCAGCAGCCCGCAGGGGGCGGTTGAGAAGCAGTACTTC
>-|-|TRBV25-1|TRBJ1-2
CASSAPGTFYGYTF
TGTGCCAGCAGTGCCCCGGGGACATTCTATGGCTACACCTTC
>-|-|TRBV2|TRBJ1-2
CASSDRGANYGYTF
TGTGCCAGCAGTGACAGGGGAGCTAACTATGGCTACACCTTC
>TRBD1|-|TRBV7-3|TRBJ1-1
CASSLLGTGSTEAFF
TGTGCCAGCAGCTTACTTGGGACAGGGAGCACTGAAGCTTTCTTT
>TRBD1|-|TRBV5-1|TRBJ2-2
CATQWGQGESGELFF
TGCGCCACCCAATGGGGACAGGGAGAATCCGGGGAGCTGTTTTTT
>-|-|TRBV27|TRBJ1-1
CASSNPGTEAFF
TGTGCCAGCAGTAACCCAGGGACTGAAGCTTTCTTT
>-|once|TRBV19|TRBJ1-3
CASSPRQVLSGNTIYF
TGTGCCAGTAGTCCGCGACAGGTGCTCTCTGGAAACACCATATATTTT
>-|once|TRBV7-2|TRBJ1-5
CASSLGSGGQPQHF
TGTGCCAGCAGCTTAGGCTCAGGAGGGCAGCCCCAGCATTTT
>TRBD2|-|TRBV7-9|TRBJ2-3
CASSFDRGGGDTQYF
TGTGCCAGCAGCTTCGATCGGGGGGGCGGAGATACGCAGTATTTT
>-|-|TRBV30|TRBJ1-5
CAWSFRIGNQPQHF
TGTGCCTGGAGTTTTAGAATCGGCAATCAGCCCCAGCATTTT
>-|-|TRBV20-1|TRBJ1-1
CRKDRNTEAFF
TGCAGAAAGGACAGGAACACTGAAGCTTTCTTT
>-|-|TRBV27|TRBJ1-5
CASSLRRTDYSNQPQHF
TGTGCCAGCAGTTTACGACGGACAGACTATAGCAATCAGCCCCAGCATTTT
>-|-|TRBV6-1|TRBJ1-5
CASGGGGLSEPQHF
TGTGCCAGCGGTGGCGGAGGGCTGTCAGAGCCCCAGCATTTT
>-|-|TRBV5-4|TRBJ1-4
CASSLGRGNEKLFF
TGTGCCAGCAGCTTGGGCAGGGGTAATGAAAAACTGTTTTTT
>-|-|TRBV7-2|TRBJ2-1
CASSLQQGYNEQFF
TGTGCCAGCAGCTTACAGCAGGGCTACAATGAGCAGTTCTTC
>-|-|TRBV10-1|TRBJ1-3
CASSGGGPGNTIYF
TGCGCCAGCAGTGGAGGAGGTCCTGGAAACACCATATATTTT
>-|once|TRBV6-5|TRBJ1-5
CASSPHGGQPQHF
TGTGCCAGCAGCCCCCATGGAGGTCAGCCCCAGCATTTT
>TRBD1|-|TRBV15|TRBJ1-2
CATSRDQGGSFNYGYTF
TGTGCCACCAGCAGAGATCAAGGGGGCAGCTTTAACTATGGCTACACCTTC
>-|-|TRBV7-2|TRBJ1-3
CASSLDISGNTIYF
TGTGCCAGCAGCCTAGATATATCGGGAAACACCATATATTTT
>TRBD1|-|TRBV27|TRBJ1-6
CASSQGQGAYNSPLHF
TGTGCCAGCAGTCAAGGACAGGGGGCTTATAATTCACCCCTCCACTTT
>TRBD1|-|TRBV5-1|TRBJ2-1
CASSLAFGTGEGNEQFF
TGCGCCAGCAGCTTGGCCTTCGGGACAGGTGAGGGGAATGAGCAGTTCTTC
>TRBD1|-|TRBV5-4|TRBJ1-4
CASSLQGAVEKLFF
TGTGCCAGCAGCTTGCAGGGGGCGGTTGAAAAACTGTTTTTT
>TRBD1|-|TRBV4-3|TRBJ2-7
CASSQEGTGSYEQYF
TGCGCCAGCAGCCAAGAAGGGACAGGGTCCTACGAGCAGTACTTC
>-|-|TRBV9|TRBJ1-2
CASSVGFFDSGYGYTF
TGTGCCAGCAGCGTAGGTTTTTTTGACAGTGGCTATGGCTACACCTTC
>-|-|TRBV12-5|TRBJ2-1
CASGFVDLYNEQFF
TGTGCTAGTGGTTTCGTAGATCTCTACAATGAGCAGTTCTTC
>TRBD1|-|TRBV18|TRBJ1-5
CASSADRDSNQPQHF
TGTGCCAGCTCAGCGGACAGGGATAGCAATCAGCCCCAGCATTTT
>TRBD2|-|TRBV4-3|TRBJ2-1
CASSQLTGTSGDDEQFF
TGCGCCAGCAGCCAACTGACCGGGACTAGCGGGGACGATGAGCAGTTCTTC
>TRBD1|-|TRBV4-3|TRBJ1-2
CASSQERTGVYGYTF
TGCGCCAGCAGCCAAGAAAGGACAGGGGTCTATGGCTACACCTTC
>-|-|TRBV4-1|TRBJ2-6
CASSQLHVPHSGANVPTF
TGCGCCAGCAGCCAGTTGCATGTCCCCCACTCTGGGGCCAACGTCCCGACTTTC
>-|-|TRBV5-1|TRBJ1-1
CASSLGRNTEAFF
TGCGCCAGCAGCTTGGGGAGAAACACTGAAGCTTTCTTT
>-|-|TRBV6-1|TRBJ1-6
CASSEMGGDSPLHF
TGTGCCAGCAGTGAAATGGGGGGGGATTCACCCCTCCACTTT
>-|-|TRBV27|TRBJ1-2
CASSFGGGVHGYTF
TGTGCCAGCAGTTTTGGTGGGGGCGTCCATGGCTACACCTTC
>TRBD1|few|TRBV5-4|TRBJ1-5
CASSQRTGRPQHF
TGCGCCAGCAGCCAAAGGACAGGGCGGCCCCAGCATTTT
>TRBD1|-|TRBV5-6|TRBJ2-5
CASSAGTGRETQYF
TGTGCCAGCAGCGCCGGGACAGGGCGAGAGACCCAGTACTTC
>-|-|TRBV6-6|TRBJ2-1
CASSKIADRAYNEQFF
TGTGCCAGCAGTAAGATAGCGGATCGCGCCTACAATGAGCAGTTCTTC
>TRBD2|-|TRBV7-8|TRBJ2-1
CASSSVLAGANEYNEQFF
TGTGCCAGCAGCTCAGTCCTAGCGGGGGCGAACGAATACAATGAGCAGTTCTTC
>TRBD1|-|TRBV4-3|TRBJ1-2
CASSQKLGADRGSYTF
TGCGCCAGCAGCCAAAAATTGGGAGCGGACAGGGGAAGCTACACCTTC
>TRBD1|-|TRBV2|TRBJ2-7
CARSGQGSYEQYF
TGTGCCAGATCGGGACAGGGGTCCTACGAGCAGTACTTC
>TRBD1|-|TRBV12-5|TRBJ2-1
CASGLGQGAGEQFF
TGTGCTAGTGGTTTGGGACAGGGGGCAGGTGAGCAGTTCTTC
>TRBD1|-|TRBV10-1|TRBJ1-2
CASSQPGGGYTF
TGCGCCAGCAGTCAGCCAGGGGGTGGCTACACCTTC